This T cell receptor beta chain appears in the sequencing data of a study of blood T cell repertoires in COVID-19. Authors' methods: It was from reference gene primer amplification that nucleated cell counts were estimated. Assay used: immunoSEQ multiplex PCR; TCRdb lists only in-frame clones, some missing. V, J and clone size are taken as reported in that table, and D and trimming were inferred from the DNA itself. The table has tens of thousands of clones, 76% seen once. The clonotype comes from a man between 65 and 85 years old with active or convalescent COVID-19. Sequenced sample: peripheral blood.

The CDR3 sequence is CASSGDSVYGYTF. DNA for the CDR3: TGCGCCAGCAGTGGGGACAGCGTCTATGGCTACACCTTC. The rearrangement joins TRBV10-2 to TRBJ1-2, with 7 bases identical to TRBD1. With 4 bases clipped from V and 4 bases from J, the junction kept 3 bases outside the gene matches. This CDR3 spans 13 amino acids. The V gene's germline CDR1 is WSHSY and CDR2 SAAADI.